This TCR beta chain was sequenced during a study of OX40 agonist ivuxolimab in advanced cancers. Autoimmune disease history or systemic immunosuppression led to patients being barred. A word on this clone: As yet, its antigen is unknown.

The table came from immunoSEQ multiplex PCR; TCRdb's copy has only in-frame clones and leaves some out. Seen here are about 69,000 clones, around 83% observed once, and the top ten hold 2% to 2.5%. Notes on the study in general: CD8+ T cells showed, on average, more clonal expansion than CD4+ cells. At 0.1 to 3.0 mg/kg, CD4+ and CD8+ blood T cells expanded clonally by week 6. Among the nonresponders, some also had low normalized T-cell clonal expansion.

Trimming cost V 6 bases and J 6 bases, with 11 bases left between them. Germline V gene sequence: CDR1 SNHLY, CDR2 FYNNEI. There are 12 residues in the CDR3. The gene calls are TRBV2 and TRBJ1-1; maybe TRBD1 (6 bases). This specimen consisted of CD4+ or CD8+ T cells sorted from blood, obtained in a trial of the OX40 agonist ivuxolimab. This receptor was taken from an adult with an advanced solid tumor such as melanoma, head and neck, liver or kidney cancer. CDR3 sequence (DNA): TGTGCCAGCAGCGCACAGGGCTCTGAAGCTTTCTTT. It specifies CASSAQGSEAFF.